A single TCR beta chain is shown here with its context. Its antigen is as yet unknown. CDR3 length: 15 residues. CDR1 MNHEY and CDR2 SVGAGI come from the germline V gene. Trimming cost V 0 bases and J 0 bases, with 8 bases left between them. This entry belongs to a study of OX40 agonist ivuxolimab in advanced cancers. Overall study context: Ivuxolimab, which is an agonistic anti-OX40 (CD134) antibody, was administered to the patients. Every 2 weeks, patients got intravenous ivuxolimab at one of six dose levels (0.01-10 mg/kg). Points from the study as a whole: There was clonal expansion of CD4+ and CD8+ blood T cells by week 6 at 0.1 to 3.0 mg/kg. The study found among the lowest clonal expansion in partial responders at 0.1-3.0 mg/kg.

Libraries were prepared by immunoSEQ multiplex PCR; TCRdb keeps only in-frame clonotypes and omits some of them. The sample includes some 73,000 clones, 86% seen only once; the top ten take about 8%. The rearrangement links TRBV6-5 to TRBJ1-1, with D unclear. This receptor was identified in an adult with an advanced solid tumor such as melanoma, head and neck, liver or kidney cancer. Here the sequenced sample was CD4+ or CD8+ T cells sorted from blood, taken in a trial of the OX40 agonist ivuxolimab. For the CDR3, the DNA is TGTGCCAGCAGTTACTCCCGGACGGTGAACACTGAAGCTTTCTTT. Amino acid sequence: CASSYSRTVNTEAFF.